This is a list of T cell receptor beta chains from one sample in a study of cytomegalovirus exposure and HLA in healthy donors. Sequenced by immunoSEQ multiplex PCR; TCRdb stores in-frame clones only, minus some. Of about 170,000 clones in the sample, 70% to 85% were seen once. What was sequenced was PBMCs. These receptor sequences come from a man aged 18-30 years in good health and CMV-seronegative. CDR3s include the opening cysteine and the closing phenylalanine or tryptophan. The order of the fields is clone size, J gene, V gene, D gene, CDR3 DNA, CDR3 protein. D genes are given only for firm matches. Expanded clones are given a class, and other clones once, few, many or no size at all.

>NA|TRBJ2-2|TRBV7-2|NA
TGTGCCAGCAGCCTAAACACCGGGGAGCTGTTTTTT
CASSLNTGELFF
>NA|TRBJ1-2|TRBV2|TRBD1
TGTGCCAGCAGACTAAGGACAGGGGCCGACTATGGCTACACCTTC
CASRLRTGADYGYTF
>NA|TRBJ2-7|TRBV7-9|NA
TGTGCCAGCAGCTTAACAGCCTACGAGCAGTACTTC
CASSLTAYEQYF
>NA|TRBJ2-1|TRBV29-1|TRBD2
TGCAGCGTTCGGACTAGCGGGAGCCCAAATGAGCAGTTCTTC
CSVRTSGSPNEQFF
>NA|TRBJ2-3|TRBV5-4|TRBD2
TGTGCCAGCAGCTTGGCCGGGGGGGCGAGCACAGATACGCAGTATTTT
CASSLAGGASTDTQYF
>NA|TRBJ1-6|TRBV9|TRBD1
TGTGCCAGCAGCGAGGGACAGGGGAAAAATTCACCCCTCCACTTT
CASSEGQGKNSPLHF
>NA|TRBJ1-5|TRBV11-3|NA
TGTGCCAGCAGCTTTTTCAGGGTATGGGATCTCTATCAGCCCCAGCATTTT
CASSFFRVWDLYQPQHF
>few|TRBJ1-1|TRBV10-3|NA
TGTGCCATCAGTGCGCAATGGCAGGGTGAGAACACTGAAGCTTTCTTT
CAISAQWQGENTEAFF
>NA|TRBJ1-1|TRBV10-3|NA
TGTGCCATCAGAGGGACATTGAACACTGAAGCTTTCTTT
CAIRGTLNTEAFF
>NA|TRBJ2-2|TRBV12-5|NA
TGTGCTAGTGGTTTCCTGACTTCTGTGAACACCGGGGAGCTGTTTTTT
CASGFLTSVNTGELFF
>NA|TRBJ2-1|TRBV13|TRBD2
TGTGCCAGCAGCTCCGGACTAGCGGGATTGTTCTTC
CASSSGLAGLFF
>NA|TRBJ2-3|TRBV7-8|NA
TGTGCCAGCAGCTTATGGGCGTACACAGATACGCAGTATTTT
CASSLWAYTDTQYF
>NA|TRBJ1-2|TRBV7-9|NA
TGTGCCAGCAGCGCTTCCGGGAAAGAGTATGGCTACACCTTC
CASSASGKEYGYTF
>NA|TRBJ1-1|TRBV7-8|NA
TGTGCCAGCAGCTTAGACGGCACTGAAGCTTTCTTT
CASSLDGTEAFF